This T cell receptor (beta chain) was sequenced during a study of CD8+ T cells in alopecia areata. Findings and caveats of the study: Especially in alopecia totalis/universalis, lesional scalp showed greater clonality than normal scalp did. Compared with mice, patients displayed less clear TCR sharing, possibly for HLA-related reasons.

This clone was observed a handful of times. Its antigen is unidentified. Germline lookup yields CDR1 SGHRS and CDR2 YFSETQ. The CDR3 consists of 14 residues. The ends were cut back, 5 bases at V and 5 bases at J, with 16 bases in the middle. In each case, RNA was isolated and then reverse transcribed into cDNA as the sequencing template. The repertoire was sequenced with immunoSEQ multiplex PCR; TCRdb's copy has only in-frame clones and lacks some. The sample gives around 150,000 clones, 45% to 60% of which show up once; around 5% is in the top ten. The sequenced sample consisted of CD4+ T cells sorted from blood. The V and J genes are TRBV5-1 and TRBJ1-2; unclear D gene. This receptor was obtained from a human donor in good health. The CDR3 loop reads CASRAQIDNYGYTF. The CDR3 nucleotides are TGCGCCAGCAGGGCCCAGATTGACAATTATGGCTACACCTTC.